The next 12 T cell receptor beta chains were all read from a single sample in a study of regulatory T cells in long-lasting Graves disease. Time point of the sample: newly diagnosed GD, antithyroid drugs for less than 3 months. PBMC RNA served as the TCR library source. Building of the TCR beta libraries involved iRepertoire HTBI primers and Arm-PCR of CDR3 regions. MiXCR was run by TCRdb on the multiplex PCR reads, yielding one entry per CDR3 protein. This table has around 400,000 distinct CDR3 sequences, approximately 16% appearing once. The same data also contributed to another study, on T cells in Graves' hyperthyroidism and ophthalmopathy.

The sample consisted of peripheral blood mononuclear cells (PBMCs), taken at new diagnosis, from a patient treated with antithyroid drugs. These receptor sequences come from a woman aged 40 to 55 with Graves disease.

The sample holds many counts of this clonotype. The rearrangement links TRBV28 to TRBJ2-7, with TRBD2 matching over 8 bases. CDR1 and CDR2 from the germline V gene are MDHEN and SYDVKM. CDR3 size: 14 residues. Germline trimming cut 7 bases from V and 2 bases from J; bases unmatched to any gene: 7. In DNA form, the CDR3 reads TGTGCCAGCACCCTAGCGGGTTCTGCCTACGAGCAGTACTTC. Its translation: CASTLAGSAYEQYF.

CDR3 nucleotides: TGTGCCAGTAGTCTCACCGGGACAGGGGCAGCGGTAAGCTCCTACGAGCAGTACTTC. Translating it yields CASSLTGTGAAVSSYEQYF. The chain employs TRBV19 and TRBJ2-7, with TRBD1 matching over 10 bases. Trimming cost V 5 bases and J 0 bases; bases outside gene matches: 16. Germline CDR1 LNHDA, CDR2 SQIVND (reference sequence). The CDR3 has 19 residues.

This clonotype was recorded many times. This chain joins TRBV28 and TRBJ1-2; D remains unclear. V lost 6 bases and J lost 2, with 16 bases in between. The CDR3 spans 15 residues. The germline V gene encodes CDR1 MDHEN and CDR2 SYDVKM. In DNA, the CDR3 is TGTGCCAGCAGCTCTATTTTTTTGGACAACTATGGCTACACCTTC. Translating it yields CASSSIFLDNYGYTF.

This clonotype has a count of ten or more. The V call is TRBV28, the J call TRBJ2-2; D is uncertain. Trimming removed 11 bases from V and 4 bases from J, with 14 bases in between. CDR1 and CDR2 (germline): MDHEN, SYDVKM. The length of the CDR3 is 13 residues. CDR3 bases: TGTGCCCCGCCAAGGGTGTGCACCGGGGAGCTGTTTTTT. It codes for CAPPRVCTGELFF. The full variable domain, its missing parts supplied by reference TRBV28 and TRBJ2-2, is DVKVTQSSRYLVKRTGEKVFLECVQDMDHENMFWYRQDPGLGLRLIYFSYDVKMKEKGDIPEGYSVSREKKERFSLILESASTNQTSMYLCAPPRVCTGELFFGEGSRLTVL.

In its sample, this clonotype was seen many times. The DNA of the CDR3 is TGTGCCAGCAGCTTAGACTCTGCAGGGTATGAAGAGACCCAGTACTTC. It translates to CASSLDSAGYEETQYF. The rearrangement links TRBV7-9 to TRBJ2-5; TRBD1 might be the D (5 bases). Germline CDR1 and CDR2: SEHNR and FQNEAQ (reference sequence). V was shortened by 1 base and J by 3 bases, with 15 bases between the two germline ends. This CDR3 has 16 residues.

Ten or more counts support this clonotype. This chain connects TRBV28 to TRBJ1-5; 12 bases match TRBD1. This CDR3 spans 17 amino acids. From germline, CDR1 is MDHEN and CDR2 SYDVKM. V trimming: 6 bases; J trimming: 4 bases; junction bases outside the gene matches: 10. CDR3 protein: CASRGMGQGAMNQPQHF. The CDR3 nucleotides are TGTGCCAGCAGGGGAATGGGACAGGGGGCGATGAATCAGCCCCAGCATTTT.

This clonotype has only a few counts. This chain connects TRBV19 to TRBJ1-5; D is perhaps TRBD1 (5 bases). The germline V and J ends were trimmed by 5 bases and 0 bases, with 11 bases remaining between them. The CDR3 runs to 15 residues. Germline V CDR1 and CDR2: LNHDA, SQIVND (reference sequence). The CDR3 spells CASSAYGASNQPQHF. The DNA for the CDR3 is TGTGCCAGTAGTGCCTACGGGGCTAGCAATCAGCCCCAGCATTTT.

This clonotype was picked up a small number of times. The J gene is TRBJ2-1, the V gene TRBV5-1, with unresolved D. With 0 bases removed from V and 0 bases from J, the gap between germline ends came to 7 bases. This CDR3 is built from 15 residues. Germline V gene lookup returns CDR1 SGHRS and CDR2 YFSETQ. The CDR3 coding sequence is TGCGCCAGCAGCTTGGAGGCTATCTCCTACAATGAGCAGTTCTTC. This gives the protein CASSLEAISYNEQFF.

This clonotype was observed many times. This chain connects TRBV7-8 to TRBJ1-4; tentative D call: TRBD1 (5 bases). V dropped 1 base and J dropped 7 bases, with 16 bases sitting between them. The CDR3 has 16 residues. Germline CDR1 is SGHVS and CDR2 is FQNEAQ. The CDR3: CASSLGWGDSIEKLFF. The CDR3 region has the DNA TGTGCCAGCAGCTTAGGGTGGGGCGATTCAATTGAAAAACTGTTTTTT. Using reference TRBV7-8 and TRBJ1-4 for the parts outside the CDR3, the full variable domain is GAGVSQSPRYKVAKRGQDVALRCDPISGHVSLFWYQQALGQGPEFLTYFQNEAQLDKSGLPSDRFFAERPEGSVSTLKIQRTQQEDSAVYLCASSLGWGDSIEKLFFGSGTQLSVL.

This clonotype was picked up many times. The chain employs TRBV28 and TRBJ2-1; 7 nucleotides line up with TRBD2. Looked up from germline, CDR1 is MDHEN and CDR2 is SYDVKM. V dropped 5 bases and J dropped 8; count of bases not matched to a gene: 21. The CDR3 totals 18 residues. As DNA, the CDR3 is TGTGCCAGCAGTAACCTGGGGATAGGGCGGGAGAGGAACGATGAGCAGTTCTTC. Encoded protein: CASSNLGIGRERNDEQFF. Combining the CDR3 with reference TRBV28 and TRBJ2-1 gives the whole variable domain DVKVTQSSRYLVKRTGEKVFLECVQDMDHENMFWYRQDPGLGLRLIYFSYDVKMKEKGDIPEGYSVSREKKERFSLILESASTNQTSMYLCASSNLGIGRERNDEQFFGPGTRLTVL.

The sample holds many counts of this clonotype. The J gene is TRBJ1-5, the V gene TRBV2; possibly TRBD1 for D (5 bases). In germline, CDR1 is SNHLY, CDR2 FYNNEI. V was pared by 1 base and J by 5 bases, with 15 bases between. The CDR3 contains 16 residues. CDR3 loop: CASSEEGPRFYQPQHF. CDR3 DNA sequence: TGTGCCAGCAGTGAAGAGGGGCCCAGGTTTTATCAGCCCCAGCATTTT.

This clonotype was observed many times. The chain couples TRBV28 to TRBJ2-1; 12 bases fit TRBD2. V lost 6 bases and J lost 4; bases outside the gene matches: 4. CDR1 and CDR2 (germline): MDHEN, SYDVKM. This CDR3 contains 15 residues. The CDR3 region is CASSTTSGRYNEQFF. CDR3 bases: TGTGCCAGCAGCACTACTAGCGGGAGGTACAATGAGCAGTTCTTC. Together with reference TRBV28 and TRBJ2-1, the CDR3 gives the full variable domain: DVKVTQSSRYLVKRTGEKVFLECVQDMDHENMFWYRQDPGLGLRLIYFSYDVKMKEKGDIPEGYSVSREKKERFSLILESASTNQTSMYLCASSTTSGRYNEQFFGPGTRLTVL.